This T cell receptor beta chain was sequenced in a study of blood T cell repertoires in COVID-19. Study as a whole: The United States, Italy and Spain provided the acute and convalescent COVID-19 samples. PBMCs, B-cell-depleted T cells, or T cells were the source of the cDNA or gDNA that made up the material.

Germline-derived CDR1 and CDR2 are LGHDT and YNNKEL (reference sequence). V dropped 1 base and J dropped 11 bases, with 14 bases sitting between them. This CDR3 spans 13 amino acids. Assay used: immunoSEQ multiplex PCR; TCRdb lists only in-frame clones, some missing. The repertoire has about 78,000 clones, roughly 86% of them found once; the top ten carry 4.5% to 6%. The source is a middle-aged man with active or convalescent COVID-19. The material sequenced was peripheral blood. The rearrangement uses TRBV3-1 (or the pseudogene TRBV3-2) and TRBJ1-1; perhaps TRBD1 as D (5 bases). The CDR3 is CASSQGVQGWAFF. The DNA of the CDR3 is TGTGCCAGCAGCCAAGGTGTTCAGGGTTGGGCTTTCTTT.